This entry lists 3 T cell receptor beta chains sequenced from one sample in a study of beta chain features in type 1 diabetes (dated by TCRdb to the late 2010s). The library relied on the immunoSEQ multiplex PCR assay. All of the isolated RNA was reverse transcribed with the High Capacity cDNA Reverse Transcription Kit, so expressed TCRB transcripts were sequenced. TCRdb re-hosts the immuneACCESS table, in-frame sequences only. Its copies lack some clones; in the studies checked, an unresolved V gene accounts for under half of them, and the cause for the rest is not known. The sample table contains some 240,000 clones; only one count was recorded for around 9.9% of them. The ten largest clones add up to over 1% of the sample. The sample consisted of central memory CD4+ T cells from blood. The source of these receptors is a man in his late teens or twenties in good health.

This clone appeared a few times. The chain combines TRBV5-1 with TRBJ2-1; D might be TRBD2 (5 bases). CDR1 is SGHRS and CDR2 is YFSETQ in the germline V gene. The CDR3 covers 14 residues. V lost 2 bases and J 3 bases, leaving 9 bases between the germline ends. The CDR3 loop is CASSLADFYNEQFF. The CDR3 region has the DNA TGCGCCAGCAGCTTAGCGGACTTCTACAATGAGCAGTTCTTC.

This clone was observed a few times. The chain is built from TRBV29-1 and TRBJ2-5; maybe TRBD1 (5 bases). V was cut by 7 bases and J by 5 bases, with 8 bases left in between. Germline CDR1 reads SQVTM; CDR2 reads ANQGSEA. The CDR3 spans 10 residues. CDR3 sequence reads: CSAAGETQYF. CDR3 sequence (DNA): TGCAGCGCGGCAGGGGAGACCCAGTACTTC.

The V call is TRBV6-6, the J call TRBJ2-7, with D perhaps matching TRBD1 (6 bases). The V end was cut by 5 bases, the J end by 4 bases, with 15 bases between. CDR3 size: 14 residues. Germline V gene lookup returns CDR1 MNHNY and CDR2 SVGAGI (reference sequence). The CDR3 nucleotides are TGTGCCAGCAGTAAGACAGGACAAACGTACGAGCAGTACTTC. Amino acids: CASSKTGQTYEQYF.